Given below is one TCR beta chain in context. The data stem from a study of blood T cell repertoires in COVID-19. Repertoires were generated with immunoSEQ multiplex PCR, while TCRdb's copy carries only in-frame clones and drops some. The sample carries around 450,000 clones, roughly 85% recorded once. The receptor was derived from a woman aged 18-29 years with acute COVID-19. The material sequenced was PBMCs or T cells enriched from blood (not recorded which).

The CDR3 sequence is CSVVQLAGIDNEQFF. As DNA, the CDR3 is TGCAGCGTCGTGCAACTGGCGGGGATAGACAATGAGCAGTTCTTC. The V gene is TRBV29-1, the J gene TRBJ2-1; possibly TRBD2 for D (6 bases). The CDR3 sequence is 15 residues long. The germline V and J ends were trimmed by 6 bases and 5 bases, with 20 bases remaining between them. Germline CDR1 is SQVTM and CDR2 is ANQGSEA.